This passage covers 10 T cell receptor beta chains from one sample sequenced in a study of long-term antiretroviral therapy in people with HIV. Version v3.0 of the immunoSEQ assay ran at survey level. Repertoires were generated with immunoSEQ multiplex PCR, while TCRdb's copy carries only in-frame clones and drops some. The sample has about 17,000 clones; 80% to 95% are singletons. This specimen consisted of unsorted PBMCs, obtained 0.6 years after starting antiretroviral therapy. Receptors originate from a woman aged 40 to 49 with HIV.

The chain recombines TRBV7-9 with TRBJ2-3; D gene uncertain. Trimming pared 5 bases from V and 1 base from J, leaving 10 bases between. Germline loops: CDR1 SEHNR, CDR2 FQNEAQ (reference sequence). The CDR3 contains 14 residues. CDR3 sequence: CASSVDQGTDTQYF. The CDR3 region has the DNA TGTGCCAGCAGCGTAGACCAGGGCACAGATACGCAGTATTTT.

The chain joins TRBV7-2 to TRBJ2-7; D is unresolved. Trimming took off 2 bases at V and 7 bases at J, with 27 bases between the two ends. The CDR3 has 18 amino acids. CDR1 is SGHTA and CDR2 is FQGNSA in the germline V gene. CDR3 DNA sequence: TGTGCCAGCAGCTTATCCTCGAGGTCATCCCTAATAAAATGGGAGCAGTACTTC. Translated, it gives CASSLSSRSSLIKWEQYF.

The J gene is TRBJ2-7, the V gene TRBV10-3, with TRBD1 matching over 7 bases. The junction had 6 bases not matched to a gene; V was cut back by 2 bases and J by 2 bases. This CDR3 comprises 15 residues. Germline V gives CDR1 ENHRY, CDR2 SYGVKD. In nucleotides, the CDR3 is TGTGCCATCAGTGAGAGACAGGGTGACCCCTACGAGCAGTACTTC. It specifies CAISERQGDPYEQYF.

The chain has TRBV9 and TRBJ1-4, with TRBD1 as a possible D gene (6 bases). The germline V and J ends were trimmed by 0 bases and 0 bases, with 9 bases remaining between them. This CDR3 has 16 amino acids. Germline V CDR1 and CDR2: SGDLS, YYNGEE. CDR3 bases: TGTGCCAGCAGCGTAGATCAGGGGTCAACTAATGAAAAACTGTTTTTT. This gives the protein CASSVDQGSTNEKLFF.

This clone has a handful of counts. The genes are TRBV18 and TRBJ1-2, with D maybe TRBD1 (6 bases). CDR3 length: 14 amino acids. The ends were cut back, 4 bases at V and 4 bases at J, with 13 bases in the middle. Germline lookup yields CDR1 KGHSH and CDR2 LQKENI. CDR3 protein: CASSRDNSFYGYTF. CDR3 DNA sequence: TGTGCCAGCTCACGGGACAACTCTTTCTATGGCTACACCTTC. Full variable domain (rest looked up from reference TRBV18 and TRBJ1-2): NAGVMQNPRHLVRRRGQEARLRCSPMKGHSHVYWYRQLPEEGLKFMVYLQKENIIDESGMPKERFSAEFPKEGPSILRIQQVVRGDSAAYFCASSRDNSFYGYTFGSGTRLTVV.

The rearrangement joins TRBV5-6 to TRBJ1-1; D not resolved. The CDR3 spans 13 residues. The germline V gene has CDR1 SGHDT and CDR2 YYEEEE. V lost 2 bases to trimming and J lost 1 base, with 6 bases between them. The CDR3 loop reads CASSLRPNTEAFF. In nucleotides, the CDR3 is TGTGCCAGCAGCTTACGGCCGAACACTGAAGCTTTCTTT.

The chain joins TRBV27 to TRBJ1-6; D is uncertain. V was cut by 6 bases and J by 0 bases, with 6 bases left in between. Germline V CDR1 and CDR2: MNHEY, SMNVEV (reference sequence). The CDR3 has 14 amino acids. CDR3 nucleotides: TGTGCCAGCAGGAGGAGCTCCTATAATTCACCCCTCCACTTT. It codes for CASRRSSYNSPLHF.

The chain carries TRBV6-6 and TRBJ1-6; TRBD1 aligns across 8 bases. The germline V gene has CDR1 MNHNY and CDR2 SVGAGI (reference sequence). The CDR3 loop spans 16 amino acids. J was trimmed by 1 base and V by 7 bases; bases with no gene match: 6. The CDR3 protein is CASNQGAVSYNSPLHF. The CDR3 region has the DNA TGTGCCAGCAACCAGGGGGCGGTGTCCTATAATTCACCCCTCCACTTT.

This sequence joins TRBV7-3 and TRBJ1-6, with D perhaps TRBD1 (6 bases). CDR1 and CDR2 from the germline V gene are SGHTA and FQGTGA. Trimming removed 6 bases from V and 8 bases from J, with 14 bases in between. The CDR3 contains 14 residues. The CDR3 DNA reads TGTGCCAGCAGGATTGGGACACCGGATTCACCCCTCCACTTT. Encoded protein: CASRIGTPDSPLHF.

The chain is built from TRBV29-1 and TRBJ2-2; D not resolved. This CDR3 has 16 residues. Trimming pared 4 bases from V and 0 bases from J, leaving 15 bases between. Germline loops: CDR1 SQVTM, CDR2 ANQGSEA. This chain's CDR3 is CSVGIGHSANTGELFF. CDR3 DNA: TGCAGCGTTGGCATCGGGCACTCCGCGAACACCGGGGAGCTGTTTTTT.